This entry concerns a single T cell receptor beta chain. V lost 0 bases to trimming and J lost 0 bases, with 12 bases between them. CDR3 size: 16 residues. CDR1 and CDR2 from the germline V gene are SGHRS and YFSETQ. As originally analysed: From reference gene primer amplification, estimates of nucleated cell counts were derived. The protocol was immunoSEQ multiplex PCR, while the TCRdb copy is restricted to in-frame clones and leaves out a portion. V, J and clone size reflect that table, while D and trimming were determined from the DNA. The table shows about 130,000 clones, with around four fifths occurring only once. These data belong to a study of blood T cell repertoires in COVID-19. Study context: Samples taken during acute and convalescent COVID-19 were collected in the United States, Italy and Spain.

The specimen was peripheral blood. The chain is built from TRBV5-1 and TRBJ2-5, with a tentative D call TRBD1 (6 bases). The TCR comes from a man aged 35 to 55 with active or convalescent COVID-19. Here the CDR3 DNA reads TGCGCCAGCAGCTTGGGGCCCCGGGACAACCAAGAGACCCAGTACTTC. Protein: CASSLGPRDNQETQYF. Variable domain in full (rest from reference TRBV5-1 and TRBJ2-5): KAGVTQTPRYLIKTRGQQVTLSCSPISGHRSVSWYQQTPGQGLQFLFEYFSETQRNKGNFPGRFSGRQFSNSRSEMNVSTLELGDSALYLCASSLGPRDNQETQYFGPGTRLLVL.